This TCR beta chain originates from a study of quantifying T cell responses using KT2 cells. The wider study: TCR alpha and beta constant-region primers primed reverse transcription of RNA.

Fixed numbers of PBMC received varying amounts of KT2 cells. V was trimmed by 0 bases and J by 0 bases, leaving 6 bases between them. The CDR3 runs 16 residues. The V gene's germline CDR1 is LGHNA and CDR2 YNFKEQ. This clonotype has ten or more counts. An oligo carrying a UMI was ligated to the cDNA 3' end. The first PCR ran approximately 4 cycles with an equimolar RC1.1 and RC1.2 beta primer mix. TCRdb called the UMI-ligation and nested PCR reads again in MiXCR, with one record for every CDR3 protein. Altogether about 32,000 distinct CDR3 sequences are present, 7.3% being singletons, with the ten largest covering 15% to 18%.

The receptor was isolated from a human donor. The sample taken for sequencing was PBMCs spiked with cells of the T cell clone KT2. The chain links TRBV4-2 to TRBJ2-6; TRBD2 might be the D (5 bases). This CDR3 reads CASSQDGSSGANVLTF. The CDR3 coding sequence is TGTGCCAGCAGCCAAGATGGGAGCTCTGGGGCCAACGTCCTGACTTTC.